This record concerns one TCR beta chain sequence. CD4+ cells underwent separation, giving CD45RA+ naive and CD45RA-negative memory subsets. Every subset had its genomic DNA shared out evenly among several immunoSEQ plates. Original methodology: There were no quality scores in the junction-only immunoSEQ sequences, so filtering differed. Some clones are missing from TCRdb's copy, which holds only in-frame ones; the method was immunoSEQ multiplex PCR. The DNA was the basis for D and trimming; V, J and clone size are from that table. This table holds about 2 million clones, approximately 95% found once. This sample is drawn from a study of shared clonotypes between healthy human individuals. Germline V gene sequence: CDR1 SGHAT, CDR2 FQNNGV. CDR3 size: 13 residues. The V end was cut by 3 bases, the J end by 10 bases, with 12 bases between.

This chain connects TRBV11-2 to TRBJ1-4, with unresolved D. The source of this sequence is a man aged 18 to 35 in good health. Sequenced sample: naive CD4+ T cells sorted from blood. The subset here: CD45RA+ positively selected. CDR3 amino acids: CASSFGVRVKLFF. The CDR3 nucleotides are TGTGCCAGCAGCTTCGGAGTAAGGGTAAAACTGTTTTTT.